Each of the 5 T cell receptor beta chains below was sequenced from the same sample in a study of OX40 agonist ivuxolimab in advanced cancers. The protocol was immunoSEQ multiplex PCR, while the TCRdb copy is restricted to in-frame clones and leaves out a portion. The sample consists of about 88,000 clones, around 85% of them appearing once. Source: CD4+ or CD8+ T cells sorted from blood, taken in a trial of the OX40 agonist ivuxolimab. The receptors shown here come from an adult with an advanced solid tumor such as melanoma, head and neck, liver or kidney cancer.

In its sample, this clone was seen a few times. V gene TRBV19 combines with J gene TRBJ1-6; possible D gene TRBD1, 5 bases. This CDR3 has 16 residues. Germline V gene data show CDR1 as LNHDA and CDR2 as SQIVND (reference sequence). V was trimmed by 7 bases and J by 7 bases, leaving 20 bases between them. The CDR3 coding sequence is TGTGCCAGTACCATCGCGAGAGGCAGGGTGAATTCACCCCTCCACTTT. Translating gives CASTIARGRVNSPLHF. Full variable domain (outside the CDR3, taken from reference TRBV19 and TRBJ1-6): DGGITQSPKYLFRKEGQNVTLSCEQNLNHDAMYWYRQDPGQGLRLIYYSQIVNDFQKGDIAEGYSVSREKKESFPLTVTSAQKNPTAFYLCASTIARGRVNSPLHFGNGTRLTVT.

This clone appeared a single time. The genes are TRBV27 and TRBJ1-2; unclear D gene. The V gene's germline CDR1 is MNHEY and CDR2 SMNVEV (reference sequence). The V and J ends lost 5 bases and 8 bases respectively, with 21 bases between them. This CDR3 is built from 15 residues. The CDR3 region has the DNA TGTGCCAGCAGTGCCTATTCTGAGACTACGAAGGGCTACACCTTC. Translated: CASSAYSETTKGYTF.

V gene TRBV9 combines with J gene TRBJ2-2; 8 bases match TRBD2. V trimming: 0 bases; J trimming: 0 bases; junction bases outside the gene matches: 7. Germline V lookup: CDR1 SGDLS, CDR2 YYNGEE. The CDR3 length is 18 residues. The CDR3 loop reads CASSVADLRGANTGELFF. CDR3 sequence (DNA): TGTGCCAGCAGCGTAGCAGATTTGCGGGGGGCGAACACCGGGGAGCTGTTTTTT.

The chain carries TRBV28 and TRBJ1-1; D remains ambiguous. From germline, CDR1 is MDHEN and CDR2 SYDVKM. V was clipped by 2 bases and J by 8 bases, with 9 bases between them. This CDR3 has 12 residues. This chain's CDR3 is CASSLGGREAFF. For the CDR3, the DNA is TGTGCCAGCAGTTTAGGTGGGAGGGAAGCTTTCTTT.

The V call is TRBV6-1, the J call TRBJ2-7; D uncertain. Germline V gene sequence: CDR1 MNHNS, CDR2 SASEGT. V lost 2 bases to trimming and J lost 3 bases, with 8 bases between them. The CDR3 spans 13 residues. The CDR3 DNA follows: TGTGCCAGCAGTGAAAGGTCGATCTACGAGCAGTACTTC. Protein sequence: CASSERSIYEQYF.